The 18 T cell receptor beta chains in this list originate from one sample, sequenced in a study of Ad26.COV2.S vaccination and SARS-CoV-2 variants (dated by TCRdb to about 2021). What the time point label conveys for this sample: individuals recovered from natural SARS-CoV-2 infection. Library construction relied on the immunoSEQ multiplex PCR assay. TCRdb mirrors the immuneACCESS table, restricted to in-frame sequences. Some clones are absent from its copies; in checked studies, under half trace to an unresolved V gene, and the reason for the others is unknown. The sample profile shows 300,000 to 400,000 clones; 92% of them were found once. Roughly 3.9% of the sample is taken by the ten largest. The material sequenced was peripheral blood, taken after recovery from COVID-19. The receptor source for this set is a human donor who had recovered from COVID-19.

The chain recombines TRBV11-1 with TRBJ1-1; D ambiguous. This CDR3 spans 13 amino acids. Looked up from germline, CDR1 is SGHAT and CDR2 is FQDESV (reference sequence). Trimming took 3 bases from V and 2 from J, leaving 7 bases between them. The CDR3 nucleotides are TGTGCCAGCAGCTTTCTTGACAACACTGAAGCTTTCTTT. Protein product: CASSFLDNTEAFF.

The rearrangement links TRBV18 to TRBJ1-1; TRBD1 is a possible D gene (5 bases). The ends were cut back, 4 bases at V and 0 bases at J, with 6 bases in the middle. Germline assignment: CDR1 KGHSH and CDR2 LQKENI. This CDR3 is 13 amino acids long. The CDR3: CASSQGMNTEAFF. The CDR3 bases are TGTGCCAGCTCACAGGGGATGAACACTGAAGCTTTCTTT.

This clone was recorded only once. The V gene is TRBV11-3, the J gene TRBJ2-3; D call uncertain. Trimming took off 4 bases at V and 1 base at J, with 12 bases between the two ends. Germline V gene lookup returns CDR1 SGHNT and CDR2 YENEEA. The CDR3 loop spans 15 amino acids. CDR3 nucleotide sequence: TGTGCCAGCAGCTCCCGGACGGACCGCACAGATACGCAGTATTTT. Translating it yields CASSSRTDRTDTQYF.

The chain has TRBV4-1 and TRBJ1-5; possibly TRBD1 for D (6 bases). Germline CDR1 MGHRA, CDR2 YSYEKL. This CDR3 spans 15 amino acids. Trimming shortened V by 3 bases and J by 7 bases, and 16 bases separated the two germline ends. The DNA for the CDR3 is TGCGCCAGCAGCCAGACCCGGGACATTCGCCAGCCCCAGCATTTT. The encoded protein is CASSQTRDIRQPQHF.

This clone was detected a few times. The chain combines TRBV20-1 with TRBJ2-7; D remains unclear. The CDR3 totals 12 residues. Trimming removed 3 bases at V and 5 bases at J, with 11 bases between. CDR1 is DFQATT, CDR2 SNEGSKA, per germline (reference sequence). This CDR3 reads CSASSEWNEQYF. The CDR3 nucleotides read TGCAGTGCTAGTTCGGAGTGGAACGAGCAGTACTTC.

The V gene is TRBV7-9, the J gene TRBJ1-5; D gene uncertain. The CDR3 has 16 amino acids. Germline assignment: CDR1 SEHNR and CDR2 FQNEAQ (reference sequence). V was shortened by 1 base and J by 2 bases, with 12 bases between the two germline ends. The CDR3 sequence: CASSLGSGSGNQPQHF. The CDR3 DNA reads as TGTGCCAGCAGCTTAGGTTCTGGCAGCGGCAATCAGCCCCAGCATTTT.

The rearrangement uses TRBV19 and TRBJ1-5, with D uncertain. The CDR3 totals 13 residues. V was clipped by 2 bases and J by 4 bases, with 6 bases between them. Germline V gives CDR1 LNHDA, CDR2 SQIVND (reference sequence). CDR3 residues: CASSIRENQPQHF. The CDR3 DNA reads TGTGCCAGTAGTATACGGGAAAATCAGCCCCAGCATTTT.

The chain couples TRBV24-1 to TRBJ1-5; D gene uncertain. CDR1 and CDR2 from the germline V gene are KGHDR and SFDVKD. Trimming took 7 bases from V and 0 from J, leaving 12 bases between them. The CDR3 has 15 amino acids. The CDR3 nucleotides are TGTGCCACCAGGAACCTATCTTATAGCAATCAGCCCCAGCATTTT. It yields the protein CATRNLSYSNQPQHF.

The chain is built from TRBV11-2 and TRBJ2-2; a weak D match, TRBD2 (6 bases). This CDR3 spans 15 amino acids. Germline CDR1 is SGHAT and CDR2 is FQNNGV. Trimming left V 1 base short and J 2 bases short, with 8 bases between. The CDR3 spells CASSLGGTNTGELFF. DNA for the CDR3: TGTGCCAGCAGCTTAGGGGGGACTAACACCGGGGAGCTGTTTTTT.

This sequence joins TRBV6-1 and TRBJ1-2; D might be TRBD1 (5 bases). Germline CDR1 MNHNS, CDR2 SASEGT. There are 15 residues in the CDR3. V lost 5 bases and J lost 4, with 17 bases in between. The CDR3 nucleotides read TGTGCCAGCAGTTCCGTGACAGAATCTCTCTATGGCTACACCTTC. It translates to CASSSVTESLYGYTF.

This sequence joins TRBV7-8 and TRBJ1-5, with 7 bases matching TRBD1. This CDR3 spans 13 amino acids. J gave up 3 bases and V 7 bases, and 3 bases lay outside the gene matches. Germline-derived CDR1 and CDR2 are SGHVS and FQNEAQ. The CDR3 DNA reads TGTGCCAGCACGGGACAGCACAATCAGCCCCAGCATTTT. Amino acids: CASTGQHNQPQHF.

The J gene is TRBJ1-4, the V gene TRBV5-8; D may be TRBD1 (5 bases). With 4 bases removed from V and 0 bases from J, the gap between germline ends came to 19 bases. This CDR3 comprises 18 residues. Germline V gene data show CDR1 as SGHTS and CDR2 as YDEGEE. The CDR3 loop is CASSLLGGALSTNEKLFF. The CDR3 region has the DNA TGTGCCAGCAGCCTGTTGGGAGGGGCCTTATCAACTAATGAAAAACTGTTTTTT.

The chain couples TRBV6-5 to TRBJ2-1; the match to TRBD2 covers 11 bases. Trimming cost V 6 bases and J 7 bases; bases outside gene matches: 5. Germline CDR1 is MNHEY and CDR2 is SVGAGI. This CDR3 comprises 14 residues. Here the CDR3 DNA reads TGTGCCAGCAGCGTAGCGGGGGGGCCGAATGAGCAGTTCTTC. It codes for CASSVAGGPNEQFF.

The chain links TRBV20-1 to TRBJ1-1; D remains unclear. This CDR3 has 11 residues. Germline-derived CDR1 and CDR2 are DFQATT and SNEGSKA (reference sequence). Trimming removed 8 bases at V and 3 bases at J, with 10 bases between. CDR3 coding DNA: TGCAGTACCCACAGTTACACTGAAGCTTTCTTT. Translating it yields CSTHSYTEAFF.

V is TRBV18 and J is TRBJ2-7, with 11 bases that match TRBD1. CDR3 length equals 15 residues. V dropped 6 bases and J dropped 1; count of bases not matched to a gene: 5. Per the germline V gene, CDR1 is KGHSH and CDR2 is LQKENI. The CDR3 reads CASSPGQGGSYEQYF. The CDR3 DNA sequence: TGTGCCAGCTCCCCGGGACAGGGGGGTTCCTACGAGCAGTACTTC.

V and J are TRBV19 and TRBJ1-6; D gene unclear. Trimming took 5 bases from V and 9 from J, leaving 17 bases between them. CDR3 length equals 15 residues. Germline V CDR1 and CDR2: LNHDA, SQIVND (reference sequence). The chain's CDR3 is CASSPQKGSASPLHF. In DNA form, the CDR3 reads TGTGCCAGTAGTCCCCAAAAGGGATCGGCTTCACCCCTCCACTTT.

The V call is TRBV25-1, the J call TRBJ1-1, with D unclear. The CDR3 runs to 13 residues. Between the trimmed V and J ends, which lost 2 bases and 10 bases, there was a span of 14 bases. Germline CDR1 reads MGHDK; CDR2 reads SYGVNS. CDR3 protein: CASSETGMSGAFF. DNA for the CDR3: TGTGCCAGCAGTGAAACGGGTATGAGTGGAGCTTTCTTT.

This chain links TRBV21-1 with TRBJ1-2; the listed D gene, TRBD1, was not tested against the DNA. TRBV21-1 is designated a pseudogene. The CDR3 length is 14 residues. The CDR3: CASSKADITYGYTF. The CDR3 region has the DNA TGTGCCAGCAGCAAAGCCGACATTACGTATGGCTACACCTTC.